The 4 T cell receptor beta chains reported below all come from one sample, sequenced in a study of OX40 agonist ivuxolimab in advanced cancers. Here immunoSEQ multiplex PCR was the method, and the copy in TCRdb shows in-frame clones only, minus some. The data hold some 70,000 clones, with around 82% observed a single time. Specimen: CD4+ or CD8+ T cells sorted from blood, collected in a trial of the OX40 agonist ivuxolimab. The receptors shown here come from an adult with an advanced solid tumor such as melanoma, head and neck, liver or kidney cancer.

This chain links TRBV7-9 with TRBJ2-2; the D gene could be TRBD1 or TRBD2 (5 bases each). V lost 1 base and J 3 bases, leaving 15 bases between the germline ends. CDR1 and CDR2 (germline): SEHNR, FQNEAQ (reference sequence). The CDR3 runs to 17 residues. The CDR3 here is CASSLGGAGTYTGELFF. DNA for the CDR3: TGTGCCAGCAGCTTAGGAGGGGCCGGGACCTACACCGGGGAGCTGTTTTTT.

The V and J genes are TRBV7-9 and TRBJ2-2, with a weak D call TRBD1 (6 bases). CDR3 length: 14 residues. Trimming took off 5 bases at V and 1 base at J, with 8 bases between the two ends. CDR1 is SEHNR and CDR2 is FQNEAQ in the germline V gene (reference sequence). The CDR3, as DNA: TGTGCCAGCAGCAAGACAGGGAACACCGGGGAGCTGTTTTTT. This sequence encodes CASSKTGNTGELFF.

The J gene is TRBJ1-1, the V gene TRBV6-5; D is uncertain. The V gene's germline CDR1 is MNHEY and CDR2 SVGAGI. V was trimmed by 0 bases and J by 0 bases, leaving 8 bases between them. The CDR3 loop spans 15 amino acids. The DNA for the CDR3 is TGTGCCAGCAGTTACTCGTCCCCTATGAACACTGAAGCTTTCTTT. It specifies CASSYSSPMNTEAFF.

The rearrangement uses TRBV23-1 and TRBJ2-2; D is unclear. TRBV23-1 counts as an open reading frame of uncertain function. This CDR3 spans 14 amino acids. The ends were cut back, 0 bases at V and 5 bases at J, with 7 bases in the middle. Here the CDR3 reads CASSQSPGTGELFF. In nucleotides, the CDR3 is TGCGCCAGCAGTCAATCGCCAGGAACCGGGGAGCTGTTTTTT.